This T cell receptor beta chain was captured by sequencing in a study of blood T cell repertoires in COVID-19. On the study more broadly: Sample material is recorded as cDNA or gDNA derived from T cells, B-cell-depleted T cells, or PBMCs.

The CDR3 runs to 13 residues. V was clipped by 1 base and J by 2 bases, with 4 bases between them. The V gene's germline CDR1 is KGHDR and CDR2 SFDVKD. Per the study methods: For nucleated cells, counts were estimated from reference gene primer amplification. This table comes from immunoSEQ multiplex PCR, and its TCRdb copy is limited to in-frame clones, with some not included. That table supplies the V and J calls and clone size; D and trimming were determined from the DNA. In the table there are about 290,000 clones, around four fifths of which are singletons. The sequenced material came from peripheral blood. The V gene is TRBV24-1, the J gene TRBJ1-2, with D unresolved. This sequence was found in a woman aged 45-59 years with active or convalescent COVID-19. CDR3 protein: CATSDFENYGYTF. As DNA, the CDR3 is TGTGCCACCAGTGATTTTGAGAACTATGGCTACACCTTC.